Presented here are 2 T cell receptor beta chains from one specimen sequenced in a study of Ad26.COV2.S vaccination and SARS-CoV-2 variants (dated by TCRdb to about 2021). The sample's treatment or condition label, in plain terms: about 20 received Ad26.COV2.S at low or high dose, single or two shots; about five received placebo; per-sample allocation not given. For vaccine and placebo recipients, repertoires were sequenced using samples collected on day 63 after the first injection. Library preparation was by the immunoSEQ multiplex PCR assay. TCRdb mirrors the immuneACCESS table, restricted to in-frame sequences. Some clones are absent from its copies; in checked studies, under half trace to an unresolved V gene, and the reason for the others is unknown. The sample contains around 270,000 clones, around 85% of them found a single time. Under 3% of the sample comes from the top ten. The sample in question was peripheral blood, obtained in a trial of Ad26.COV2.S vaccine versus placebo. The receptors were gathered from a person between 18 and 65 years old who received the Ad26.COV2.S COVID-19 vaccine or a placebo.

The chain is built from TRBV29-1 and TRBJ1-1; 10 bases map to TRBD1. The ends lost 7 bases at V and 11 bases at J; junction bases unmatched: 7. This CDR3 is 11 amino acids long. The V gene's germline CDR1 is SQVTM and CDR2 ANQGSEA. Written as DNA, the CDR3 is TGCAGCGCTTTGAGGGGACAGGGGGCTTTCTTT. Its protein product is CSALRGQGAFF.

This chain joins TRBV21-1 and TRBJ1-2. TRBV21-1 is assigned pseudogene status. The CDR3 is made up of 15 amino acids. The CDR3 spells CASSIGRKSNYGYTF. The CDR3 DNA is TGTGCTAGCAGCATCGGGCGGAAGTCTAACTATGGCTACACCTTC.